A selection of T cell receptor beta chains follows, all from one sample in a study of blood T cell repertoires in COVID-19. Libraries were prepared by immunoSEQ multiplex PCR; TCRdb keeps only in-frame clonotypes and omits some of them. The table lists 35,000 to 50,000 clones, 82% of them singletons. The specimen was peripheral blood. The source is a woman in her sixties or seventies with acute or convalescent COVID-19. Each CDR3 is given without its conserved first and last residue. Fields, in order: CDR3 protein, V gene, J gene.

cdr3_aa: ASSLRYSNQPQH
v_call: TRBV28
j_call: TRBJ1-5

cdr3_aa: ASKSQASSGANVLT
v_call: TRBV19
j_call: TRBJ2-6

cdr3_aa: SAMTGSGYT
v_call: TRBV20-1
j_call: TRBJ1-2

cdr3_aa: ASSLLAEAGANVLT
v_call: TRBV28
j_call: TRBJ2-6

cdr3_aa: ASSLATGNTEAF
v_call: TRBV5-4
j_call: TRBJ1-1

cdr3_aa: ASSYSLRGQETQY
v_call: TRBV6-6
j_call: TRBJ2-5

cdr3_aa: ASSPAGVDPDTQY
v_call: TRBV5-4
j_call: TRBJ2-3

cdr3_aa: ASSTSRTGHTEAF
v_call: TRBV19
j_call: TRBJ1-1

cdr3_aa: ASSPQVQETQY
v_call: TRBV9
j_call: TRBJ2-5

cdr3_aa: ASSSLGQANQPQH
v_call: TRBV18
j_call: TRBJ1-5

cdr3_aa: ASSWGQGASTIY
v_call: TRBV28
j_call: TRBJ1-3

cdr3_aa: ATSRDLTGNTEAF
v_call: TRBV15
j_call: TRBJ1-1

cdr3_aa: SVLSAGRLF
v_call: TRBV29-1
j_call: TRBJ1-4

cdr3_aa: ASSLRGRNQPQH
v_call: TRBV27
j_call: TRBJ1-5

cdr3_aa: ASSVASEPEDEQF
v_call: TRBV9
j_call: TRBJ2-1

cdr3_aa: ASTPLVGGRDTGELF
v_call: TRBV27
j_call: TRBJ2-2

cdr3_aa: SVGANSGNTIY
v_call: TRBV29-1
j_call: TRBJ1-3

cdr3_aa: ASSPGTGGAYEQY
v_call: TRBV28
j_call: TRBJ2-7

cdr3_aa: ASSLHPGQLDEAF
v_call: TRBV14
j_call: TRBJ1-1

cdr3_aa: ASRKPGQGFSEQY
v_call: TRBV27
j_call: TRBJ2-7

cdr3_aa: ATRGNMNTEAF
v_call: TRBV10-1
j_call: TRBJ1-1

cdr3_aa: ASSPQVGNTIY
v_call: TRBV14
j_call: TRBJ1-3

cdr3_aa: ASSDSIGTSGLETQY
v_call: TRBV5-1
j_call: TRBJ2-5

cdr3_aa: ASRTLSGSTTGELF
v_call: TRBV27
j_call: TRBJ2-2